This T cell receptor (beta chain) was identified during a study of OX40 agonist ivuxolimab in advanced cancers. Libraries were prepared by immunoSEQ multiplex PCR; TCRdb keeps only in-frame clonotypes and omits some of them. The repertoire holds more than 55,000 clones, with 87% as singletons. This TCR was recovered from an adult with an advanced solid tumor such as melanoma, head and neck, liver or kidney cancer. The sample was CD4+ or CD8+ T cells sorted from blood, taken in a trial of the OX40 agonist ivuxolimab.

CDR3 sequence (DNA): TGTGCCAGCAGGCAAATTACGACGGGGGGAAAACTGTTTTTT. Its translation: CASRQITTGGKLFF. The chain couples TRBV2 to TRBJ1-4; possibly TRBD1 for D (5 bases). The germline V and J ends were trimmed by 6 bases and 10 bases, with 18 bases remaining between them. The CDR3 consists of 14 residues. CDR1 is SNHLY, CDR2 FYNNEI, per germline.